This is a list of T cell receptor beta chains from one sample in a study of cytomegalovirus exposure and HLA in healthy donors. The data were produced by immunoSEQ multiplex PCR, yet TCRdb's version contains in-frame clones alone and is incomplete. The table has around 50,000 clones, less than 85% seen once. Sample: PBMCs. These receptor sequences come from a man aged 25-45 years in good health and CMV-seropositive. CDR3s include the opening cysteine and the closing phenylalanine or tryptophan. A D gene is named only where the DNA matches it firmly. Size values are once, few and many counts, or a class for expanded clones, and some rows have none.

CATSRGTGSDTQYF TGTGCCACCAGCAGAGGGACAGGGTCAGATACGCAGTATTTT TRBJ2-3 TRBD1 . TRBV15
CASSISGGAYNEQFF TGTGCCAGCAGCATTAGCGGGGGAGCTTACAATGAGCAGTTCTTC TRBJ2-1 TRBD2 . TRBV7-3
CASSQGTSSYEQYF TGCGCCAGCAGCCAAGGGACTAGCTCCTACGAGCAGTACTTC TRBJ2-7 TRBD2 . TRBV4-1
CASSLRPGRRRETQYF TGTGCCAGCAGCCTTCGGCCGGGTCGCAGAAGAGAGACCCAGTACTTC TRBJ2-5 . . TRBV28
CASSLVRFLGTPVTYEQYF TGTGCCAGCAGCTTAGTGCGTTTTTTGGGGACACCGGTTACCTACGAGCAGTACTTC TRBJ2-7 . . TRBV7-8
CASSYASLERNQPQHF TGTGCCAGCAGTTACGCCTCATTAGAACGAAATCAGCCCCAGCATTTT TRBJ1-5 . . TRBV6-5
CASSFPKGDSQGTRPKLFF TGTGCCAGCAGCTTTCCGAAGGGTGACTCTCAGGGAACGAGGCCAAAACTGTTTTTT TRBJ1-4 . few TRBV7-9
CASSLMPRTSGGEYNEQFF TGTGCCAGCAGCTTAATGCCCCGGACTAGCGGGGGGGAGTACAATGAGCAGTTCTTC TRBJ2-1 TRBD2 . TRBV11-2
CASSRIGTVVRETQYF TGTGCCAGCAGCCGAATAGGGACAGTTGTTCGGGAGACCCAGTACTTC TRBJ2-5 TRBD1 . TRBV27
CASSSVKGGFYGYTF TGTGCCAGCAGTTCGGTGAAAGGGGGCTTCTATGGCTACACCTTC TRBJ1-2 TRBD1 . TRBV28
CASSVSGSSYNEQFF TGTGCCAGCAGCGTAAGCGGCAGCTCCTACAATGAGCAGTTCTTC TRBJ2-1 . . TRBV9
CASSWTPNTEAFF TGTGCCAGCAGCTGGACACCTAACACTGAAGCTTTCTTT TRBJ1-1 . . TRBV9
CASSIRQDYSYEQYF TGTGCCAGTAGTATAAGGCAGGACTACTCCTACGAGCAGTACTTC TRBJ2-7 . . TRBV19
CASSLAVAPTGTTRGYTF TGTGCCAGCAGCTTGGCCGTCGCCCCTACCGGGACAACGCGAGGCTACACCTTC TRBJ1-2 . . TRBV5-8
CASSTNTEAFF TGTGCCAGTAGCACTAACACTGAAGCTTTCTTT TRBJ1-1 . . TRBV19
CASRKRSYNSPLHF TGTGCCAGCAGAAAACGGTCCTATAATTCACCCCTCCACTTT TRBJ1-6 . once TRBV6-1
CSPSGGFQFF TGCAGCCCTTCGGGGGGGTTCCAGTTCTTC TRBJ2-1 TRBD2 . TRBV20-1
CATSRQFQETQYF TGTGCCACCAGCAGACAGTTTCAAGAGACCCAGTACTTC TRBJ2-5 . . TRBV15
CASIMTGQGNTEAFF TGTGCCAGCATCATGACGGGACAGGGGAACACTGAAGCTTTCTTT TRBJ1-1 TRBD1 . TRBV6-5
CASSLPLNSPLHF TGTGCCAGCAGCCTACCACTGAATTCACCCCTCCACTTT TRBJ1-6 . . TRBV2
CASSTGLAYNEQFF TGTGCCAGCTCAACGGGACTAGCGTACAATGAGCAGTTCTTC TRBJ2-1 TRBD2 . TRBV18
CASSFGGFTEAFF TGTGCCAGCAGCTTCGGGGGGTTCACTGAAGCTTTCTTT TRBJ1-1 . . TRBV7-9
CASTAGLMNTEAFF TGTGCCAGCACGGCAGGTCTCATGAACACTGAAGCTTTCTTT TRBJ1-1 . once TRBV7-9
CASSFGQGQPQHF TGTGCCAGCAGCTTCGGACAGGGCCAGCCCCAGCATTTT TRBJ1-5 TRBD1 . TRBV11-2
CASQQGYEQYF TGTGCCAGCCAGCAGGGCTACGAGCAGTACTTC TRBJ2-7 . . TRBV6-1
CASSYTRQGIAVQFF TGTGCCAGCAGTTACACCCGACAGGGAATTGCGGTGCAGTTCTTC TRBJ2-1 TRBD1 . TRBV6-5
CASSLGQGNYEQYF TGTGCCAGCAGCCTGGGACAGGGGAACTACGAGCAGTACTTC TRBJ2-7 TRBD1 . TRBV11-2
CASTHLGGVNEQFF TGTGCCAGCACCCATCTCGGGGGGGTGAATGAGCAGTTCTTC TRBJ2-1 TRBD2 . TRBV28
CASRGTIGSYEQYF TGTGCCAGCAGGGGGACAATCGGCTCCTACGAGCAGTACTTC TRBJ2-7 . . TRBV28
CASSSRRGVAEAFF TGTGCCAGCTCATCCCGCCGCGGGGTCGCTGAAGCTTTCTTT TRBJ1-1 . . TRBV6-5
CASSEARRGEAFF TGTGCCAGCAGTGAAGCGCGAAGGGGGGAAGCTTTCTTT TRBJ1-1 . once TRBV6-1
CASSERGTSSYNEQFF TGTGCCAGCAGTGAGAGAGGCACGAGCTCCTACAATGAGCAGTTCTTC TRBJ2-1 . . TRBV2
CASSYGQDSPLHF TGTGCCAGCAGCTATGGGCAGGATTCACCCCTCCACTTT TRBJ1-6 . . TRBV13
CASSGWTANQPQHF TGTGCCAGCAGCGGGTGGACTGCAAATCAGCCCCAGCATTTT TRBJ1-5 . . TRBV7-8
CASSITRGPGETQYF TGTGCCAGTAGTATAACCAGGGGGCCGGGGGAGACCCAGTACTTC TRBJ2-5 TRBD1 . TRBV19
CASSPVDGTANEAFF TGTGCCAGCAGCCCCGTAGATGGGACAGCGAATGAAGCTTTCTTT TRBJ1-1 TRBD1 . TRBV7-9
CASSFRTGGRPYEQYF TGTGCCAGCAGTTTCAGAACGGGGGGCAGACCCTACGAGCAGTACTTC TRBJ2-7 . . TRBV28
CASAAGQVSSYNSPLHF TGCGCCAGCGCCGCGGGACAGGTCAGCTCCTATAATTCACCCCTCCACTTT TRBJ1-6 TRBD1 . TRBV4-1
CASSEWGRDIYQPQHF TGTGCCAGCAGTGAATGGGGCAGAGACATCTATCAGCCCCAGCATTTT TRBJ1-5 . . TRBV6-1
CATSGHRVKNTQYF TGTGCCACCAGCGGGCACAGGGTCAAAAATACGCAGTATTTT TRBJ2-3 . . TRBV15
CASSPGGSRDGHGYTF TGTGCCAGCAGCCCAGGGGGGAGCAGGGACGGTCATGGCTACACCTTC TRBJ1-2 TRBD1 . TRBV7-3
CASSETRQYSNQPQHF TGCGCCAGCAGTGAGACCCGACAGTATAGCAATCAGCCCCAGCATTTT TRBJ1-5 . . TRBV10-1